These 18 T cell receptor beta chains originate from one sample sequenced in a study of cytomegalovirus exposure and HLA in healthy donors. 13 Jbeta primers and 60 Vbeta primers were used for the PCR. TCRdb's table, derived via immunoSEQ multiplex PCR, lists solely in-frame clones and lacks some. The sample shows tens of thousands of clones, about 77% of them seen only once. The sample comprised PBMCs. These receptors all stem from a woman in her thirties in good health and CMV-seronegative.

This chain uses TRBV30 with TRBJ2-5; TRBD2 matches at 8 bases. The J segment lost 6 bases and the V segment lost 0 bases, leaving 9 bases of the junction unmatched. This CDR3 comprises 15 residues. CDR1 and CDR2 (germline): GTSNPN, SVGIG (reference sequence). Written as DNA, the CDR3 is TGTGCCTGGAGTGTAGGACTAGCCGAGGGAAAGACCCAGTACTTC. The encoded protein is CAWSVGLAEGKTQYF.

The chain combines TRBV19 with TRBJ2-7; perhaps TRBD2 as D (5 bases). V lost 5 bases and J lost 3, with 11 bases in between. This CDR3 comprises 13 residues. Germline V gene data show CDR1 as LNHDA and CDR2 as SQIVND (reference sequence). The CDR3, as DNA: TGTGCCAGTAGTTCTAGAGAGGGCTACGAGCAGTACGTC. Protein product: CASSSREGYEQYV.

This CDR3 reads CASSPPTSGRGEQFF. CDR3 coding DNA: TGTGCCAGCTCACCCCCCACTAGCGGCAGGGGTGAGCAGTTCTTC. The V call is TRBV18, the J call TRBJ2-1; 8 bases are shared with TRBD2. CDR1 and CDR2 (germline): KGHSH, LQKENI. This CDR3 has 15 residues. The V gene end was trimmed by 3 bases and the J gene end by 9 bases; junction bases not matched to a gene: 10. Full variable domain (outside the CDR3, taken from reference TRBV18 and TRBJ2-1): NAGVMQNPRHLVRRRGQEARLRCSPMKGHSHVYWYRQLPEEGLKFMVYLQKENIIDESGMPKERFSAEFPKEGPSILRIQQVVRGDSAAYFCASSPPTSGRGEQFFGPGTRLTVL.

The chain joins TRBV7-8 to TRBJ2-3; TRBD2 aligns across 8 bases. This CDR3 has 16 residues. The germline gives CDR1 SGHVS, CDR2 FQNEAQ. After removal of 0 bases from V and 6 bases from J, the junction contained 8 bases not matched to a gene. The CDR3 loop is CASSLAGTRKVDTQYF. The CDR3 DNA is TGTGCCAGCAGCTTAGCCGGGACTAGAAAAGTCGATACGCAGTATTTT.

The CDR3 DNA follows: TGTGCCAGCTCACCCACTAGCTCCAATGAGCAGTTCTTC. It encodes CASSPTSSNEQFF. The chain combines TRBV18 with TRBJ2-1; D perhaps matches TRBD2 (6 bases). CDR3 size: 13 residues. The germline CDR1 and CDR2 sequences are KGHSH and LQKENI. The ends were cut back, 3 bases at V and 6 bases at J, with 9 bases in the middle. Full variable domain (remainder filled in from reference TRBV18 and TRBJ2-1): NAGVMQNPRHLVRRRGQEARLRCSPMKGHSHVYWYRQLPEEGLKFMVYLQKENIIDESGMPKERFSAEFPKEGPSILRIQQVVRGDSAAYFCASSPTSSNEQFFGPGTRLTVL.

In its sample, this clone was seen a few times. The CDR3 sequence is CASSLTSGRVREQYF. DNA of the CDR3: TGTGCCAGCAGCTTAACTAGCGGGAGGGTACGTGAGCAGTACTTC. The V gene is TRBV13, the J gene TRBJ2-7; 13 positions match TRBD2. The CDR3 runs 15 residues. J gave up 7 bases and V 2 bases, and 5 bases lay outside the gene matches. CDR1 is PRHDT and CDR2 is FYEKMQ in the germline V gene (reference sequence).

The chain combines TRBV18 with TRBJ2-7; TRBD2 agrees at 7 bases. There are 16 residues in the CDR3. After removal of 3 bases from V and 2 bases from J, the junction contained 10 bases not matched to a gene. Germline CDR1 reads KGHSH; CDR2 reads LQKENI. CDR3: CASSPRSGTAAYEQYV. The CDR3 coding sequence is TGTGCCAGCTCACCCCGAAGCGGGACGGCTGCCTACGAGCAGTACGTC.

This chain links TRBV28 with TRBJ2-4; D possibly corresponds to TRBD1 (5 bases). The CDR3 is made up of 15 amino acids. Per the germline V gene, CDR1 is MDHEN and CDR2 is SYDVKM. Between the trimmed V and J ends, which lost 4 bases and 3 bases, there was a span of 13 bases. CDR3 protein: CASSSVRGLKNIQYF. As DNA, the CDR3 is TGTGCCAGCAGTTCGGTAAGGGGCCTCAAAAACATTCAGTACTTC.

The chain's CDR3 is CATSSPSGYSTGELFF. The CDR3 DNA sequence: TGTGCCACCAGCTCCCCCAGCGGCTACTCCACCGGGGAGCTGTTTTTT. This rearrangement joins TRBV15 to TRBJ2-2; D possibly corresponds to TRBD2 (5 bases). CDR1 and CDR2 from the germline V gene are LNHNV and YYDKDF (reference sequence). V was shortened by 5 bases and J by 4 bases, with 17 bases between the two germline ends. The CDR3 runs to 16 residues.

The rearrangement uses TRBV18 and TRBJ1-2, with 7 nucleotides matching TRBD1. This CDR3 spans 17 amino acids. With V trimmed by 3 bases and J by 0 bases, 10 bases remained unmatched. Germline V CDR1 and CDR2: KGHSH, LQKENI. CDR3 loop: CASSPSGRQGTNYGYTF. The CDR3 DNA reads as TGTGCCAGCTCACCCTCAGGGAGACAGGGAACTAACTATGGCTACACCTTC.

The chain combines TRBV28 with TRBJ2-1; no reliable D call. The germline V gene has CDR1 MDHEN and CDR2 SYDVKM. V dropped 2 bases and J dropped 9 bases, with 20 bases sitting between them. The CDR3 contains 16 residues. The CDR3 loop is CASSLRPSQTSGEQFF. CDR3 nucleotides: TGTGCCAGCAGTTTACGCCCTAGTCAGACCTCGGGTGAGCAGTTCTTC.

The chain joins TRBV10-3 to TRBJ2-7; 10 bases map to TRBD2. The V segment lost 3 bases and the J segment 7 bases; nucleotides outside the gene matches: 6. This CDR3 is 14 amino acids long. The germline gives CDR1 ENHRY, CDR2 SYGVKD. CDR3 region: CAISDVGLAYEQYF. The CDR3 nucleotides are TGTGCCATCAGTGATGTGGGACTAGCGTATGAGCAGTACTTC.

The chain employs TRBV4-1 and TRBJ1-1, with 9 bases identical to TRBD1. This CDR3 has 13 residues. Germline loops: CDR1 MGHRA, CDR2 YSYEKL. CDR3 loop: CATLDRGNTEAFF. CDR3 nucleotides: TGCGCAACCCTGGACAGGGGCAACACTGAAGCTTTCTTT.

J is TRBJ2-5 and V is TRBV28, with 16 nucleotides matching TRBD2. Germline CDR1 MDHEN, CDR2 SYDVKM. The CDR3 extends over 15 amino acids. V shed 5 bases, J shed 11 bases, and the junction held 8 bases outside the gene matches. The CDR3 loop reads CASSPTGLAGGLQYF. In DNA, the CDR3 is TGTGCCAGCAGTCCAACGGGACTAGCGGGAGGGTTGCAGTACTTC.

The chain is built from TRBV7-6 and TRBJ2-5, with D uncertain. V was pared by 3 bases and J by 3 bases, with 5 bases between. Germline CDR1 is SGHVS and CDR2 is FNYEAQ. This CDR3 has 12 amino acids. CDR3 in amino acids: CASSFFEETQYF. The CDR3 nucleotides read TGTGCCAGCAGCTTCTTCGAAGAGACCCAGTACTTC.

The chain combines TRBV18 with TRBJ2-5; D is ambiguous. The ends were cut back, 3 bases at V and 5 bases at J, with 10 bases in the middle. The CDR3 is 13 amino acids. The germline V gene encodes CDR1 KGHSH and CDR2 LQKENI. The CDR3 DNA follows: TGTGCCAGCTCACCTACGTTCGGGGAGACCCAGTACTTC. Its protein product is CASSPTFGETQYF.

The chain couples TRBV25-1 to TRBJ2-2; D unclear. Trimming cost V 4 bases and J 0 bases, with 9 bases left between them. Germline CDR1 MGHDK, CDR2 SYGVNS. This CDR3 has 15 amino acids. In nucleotides, the CDR3 is TGTGCCAGCAGTGTCGGTGGTTCGAACACCGGGGAGCTGTTTTTT. Translating gives CASSVGGSNTGELFF. The complete variable domain, with remaining parts taken from reference TRBV25-1 and TRBJ2-2, reads EADIYQTPRYLVIGTGKKITLECSQTMGHDKMYWYQQDPGMELHLIHYSYGVNSTEKGDLSSESTVSRIRTEHFPLTLESARPSHTSQYLCASSVGGSNTGELFFGEGSRLTVL.

The J gene is TRBJ1-1, the V gene TRBV7-7; D not certain. V lost 1 base and J lost 12, with 18 bases in between. The germline gives CDR1 SSHAT, CDR2 FNYEAQ (reference sequence). CDR3 length equals 14 residues. CDR3 amino acids: CASSLVKDRGGSFF. The CDR3 DNA sequence: TGTGCCAGCAGCTTAGTTAAGGATCGAGGTGGGTCTTTCTTT. Filled out from reference TRBV7-7 and TRBJ1-1, the complete variable domain reads GAGVSQSPRYKVTKRGQDVTLRCDPISSHATLYWYQQALGQGPEFLTYFNYEAQPDKSGLPSDRFSAERPEGSISTLTIQRTEQRDSAMYRCASSLVKDRGGSFFGQGTRLTVV.